Below, one T cell receptor (beta chain) is given with its context. Antigen unknown. The source of the sample is a study of cytomegalovirus exposure and HLA in healthy donors. Overall study results and limits: Prediction of most subjects' HLA-A and HLA-B alleles by TCR beta sequences was reportedly accurate. Through in vitro validation, three CMV-associated chains were shown to be specific for CMV antigens. Cytomegalovirus-associated TCR beta chains were listed, numbering over 150.

These donors, healthy bone marrow donors, were studied. V gave up 5 bases and J gave up 4 bases, with 18 bases separating them. Germline values: CDR1 SNHLY, CDR2 FYNNEI. This CDR3 region has 15 residues. The study ran its PCR with 60 Vbeta and 13 Jbeta primers. Generated by immunoSEQ multiplex PCR, the TCRdb table keeps only in-frame clones and is missing some. This sample carries 150,000 to 200,000 clones, nearly 80% of them seen once, and the ten largest clones take roughly an eighth. The sequence was collected from a man aged 50 or older in good health and CMV-seropositive. The genes are TRBV2 and TRBJ2-7; the D is unclear. Sequencing was performed on PBMCs. The CDR3 nucleotides are TGTGCCAGCAGTCTCGGAGCCCCGACCCCTTACGAGCAGTACGTC. Translation: CASSLGAPTPYEQYV.